What follows are 2 T cell receptor beta chains derived from one specimen sequenced in a study of T cells in Graves' hyperthyroidism and ophthalmopathy. TCR beta CDR3 sequences were amplified from RNA transcripts. The HTBI primer set drove a first-round RT-PCR of the TCR CDR3. One entry per CDR3 protein results from TCRdb running MiXCR on the multiplex PCR reads. This table has 600,000 to 900,000 distinct CDR3 sequences, 15% to 20% appearing once. The sequenced sample consisted of blood. These receptors were collected from a man younger than 35 with Graves' hyperthyroidism.

This clonotype has ten or more counts. The rearrangement uses TRBV20-1 and TRBJ2-5; 9 positions match TRBD1. Germline values: CDR1 DFQATT, CDR2 SNEGSKA (reference sequence). The junction had 10 bases not matched to a gene; V was cut back by 5 bases and J by 3 bases. The CDR3 has 15 residues. The CDR3 bases are TGCAGTGCTGATGACAGGGGGAATAGTAAAGAGACCCAGTACTTC. Its translation is CSADDRGNSKETQYF.

This clonotype was observed at least ten times. The chain employs TRBV27 and TRBJ2-7; TRBD2 matches 16 bases. Germline V gene lookup returns CDR1 MNHEY and CDR2 SMNVEV (reference sequence). CDR3 length: 17 residues. The V and J ends lost 10 bases and 2 bases, in that order; junction bases with no gene match: 11. The CDR3 DNA reads as TGTGCCACCACCCCCCTGGGACTAGCGGGAGGGCCCTACGAGCAGTACTTC. Residues: CATTPLGLAGGPYEQYF.